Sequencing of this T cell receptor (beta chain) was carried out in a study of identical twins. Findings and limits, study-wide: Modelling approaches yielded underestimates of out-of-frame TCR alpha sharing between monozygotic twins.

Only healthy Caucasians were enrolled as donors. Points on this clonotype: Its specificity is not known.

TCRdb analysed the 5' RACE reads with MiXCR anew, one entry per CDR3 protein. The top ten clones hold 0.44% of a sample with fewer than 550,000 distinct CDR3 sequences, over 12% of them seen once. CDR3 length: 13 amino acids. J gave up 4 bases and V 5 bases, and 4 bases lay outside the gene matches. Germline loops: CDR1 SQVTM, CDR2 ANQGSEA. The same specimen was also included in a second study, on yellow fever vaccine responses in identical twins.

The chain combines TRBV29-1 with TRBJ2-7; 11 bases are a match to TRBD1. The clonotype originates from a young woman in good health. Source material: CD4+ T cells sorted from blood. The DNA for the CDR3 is TGCAGCGTTTTGGACAGGGGGCAATACGAGCAGTACTTC. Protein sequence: CSVLDRGQYEQYF.